This paragraph covers one T cell receptor beta chain sequence. No cognate antigen has been identified for it. The sample holds no much larger clone one base away, and base qualities are not on file. Library creation used the immunoSEQ multiplex PCR assay. Not all clones reach the TCRdb copy of this immuneACCESS table, which keeps in-frame sequences only. Checked studies attribute under half of the gap to unresolved V genes and leave the rest unexplained. The sample records 38,000 or so clones, more than 75% of which are singletons. Around 3.9% of the sample is taken by the ten largest. The data were obtained in a study of PD-1 blockade in mismatch repair-deficient tumors (dated by TCRdb to the late 2010s). About the investigation overall: Between late 2013 and 2016, the trial enrolled 86 consecutive patients with approximately twelve mismatch repair-deficient cancer types, every one of whom had been previously treated and was progressing. Deep sequencing of TCR CDR3 regions was used to track tumor-associated T cell clones in peripheral blood of patients responding to PD-1 blockade. Study-wide conclusions, independent of this receptor: After pembrolizumab, tumor-resident clones, which were often undetectable in blood before treatment, expanded rapidly and then contracted, generally ahead of radiologic responses.

The germline V gene encodes CDR1 SGHNT and CDR2 YENEEA. V ends up 3 bases short and J 6 bases short, with an unmatched junction base count of 4. The CDR3 numbers 13 residues from cysteine through phenylalanine. Only the CDR3 portion is preserved as DNA: 39 bases, with reading frame beginning at the first base. Mismatch repair deficiency in every enrolled patient was established by polymerase chain reaction or immunohistochemistry. TCR sequencing was carried out for a few patients who responded to pembrolizumab therapy. The phase II trial prospectively evaluated PD-1 blockade with pembrolizumab in advanced mismatch repair-deficient cancers, independent of tissue of origin. Peripheral blood T cell samples were gathered serially, both before PD-1 blockade started and at multiple time points afterward. Blood sampling times were expressed in weeks after the first pembrolizumab dose.

The TCR originated in an adult with mismatch repair-deficient cancer. The chain joins TRBV11-3 to TRBJ1-1, with 7 bases in between that match TRBD1. The specimen was peripheral blood, collected around 75 weeks after starting pembrolizumab. The CDR3 sequence is CASSFDRVSEAFF. The DNA sequence is TGTGCCAGCAGCTTTGACAGGGTATCTGAAGCTTTCTTT.